The 30 T cell receptor beta chains below were found in one sample sequenced in a study of T cells in Graves' hyperthyroidism and ophthalmopathy. The CDR3 regions of TCR beta were amplified from RNA transcripts. HTBI primers were employed in a first-round RT-PCR of the TCR CDR3. A single record per CDR3 protein comes from TCRdb applying MiXCR to the multiplex PCR reads. The sample lists roughly 170,000 distinct CDR3 sequences; over 7.5% were seen once. The sequencing sample was made of blood. The source is a young woman with Graves' hyperthyroidism that later progressed to Graves' ophthalmopathy.

V usage is TRBV7-9 and J usage is TRBJ2-7, with D uncertain. Germline V CDR1 and CDR2: SEHNR, FQNEAQ (reference sequence). Between the trimmed V and J ends, which lost 5 bases and 4 bases, there was a span of 9 bases. This CDR3 is built from 12 residues. CDR3 in amino acids: CASSPTLYEQYF. CDR3 sequence (DNA): TGTGCCAGCAGCCCGACCCTATACGAGCAGTACTTC.

Details on this clonotype: This clone may be a read error of a much larger clone one base away. The chain recombines TRBV15 with TRBJ1-5, with D hard to call. This CDR3 has 13 residues. Germline values: CDR1 LNHNV, CDR2 YYDKDF (reference sequence). In DNA, the CDR3 is TGTGCCACCAGCAGAGGACAAGCGCAGCCCCGGCATTTT. This codes for CATSRGQAQPRHF.

The sample holds many counts of this clonotype. The chain joins TRBV6-1 to TRBJ1-1; maybe TRBD1 (6 bases). There are 14 residues in the CDR3. V dropped 5 bases and J dropped 4 bases, with 14 bases sitting between them. Germline lookup yields CDR1 MNHNS and CDR2 SASEGT. The CDR3 DNA sequence: TGTGCCAGCAGTTTTACAGGGTACGGCACTGAAGCTTTCTTT. Translation: CASSFTGYGTEAFF.

This clonotype was detected many times. The J gene is TRBJ2-2, the V gene TRBV12-3 or TRBV12-4, with D possibly being TRBD1 or TRBD2 (5 bases each). CDR3 size: 17 residues. Trimming took off 2 bases at V and 3 bases at J, with 16 bases between the two ends. CDR3 nucleotides: TGTGCCAGCAGTTTATATTCGGGGCGGATTTACACCGGGGAGCTGTTTTTT. Translated: CASSLYSGRIYTGELFF.

This clonotype came up many times. This chain connects TRBV20-1 to TRBJ1-2; TRBD1 might be the D (6 bases). From germline, CDR1 is DFQATT and CDR2 SNEGSKA (reference sequence). V shed 3 bases and J shed 7 bases, with 18 bases lying between them. The CDR3 contains 14 residues. As DNA, the CDR3 is TGCAGTGCTAGGGGGGCCAGGGCCTTGAGTGGCTACACCTTC. Residues: CSARGARALSGYTF.

A note on this clonotype: Being one base from a much bigger clone, this may be a read error. J is TRBJ2-3 and V is TRBV5-4, with 7 bases identical to TRBD1. Germline values: CDR1 SGHNT, CDR2 YYREEE (reference sequence). This CDR3 is built from 14 residues. The CDR3 sequence: CASSLGQGTDKQYF. CDR3 bases: TGTGCCAGCAGCTTGGGACAGGGCACAGATAAGCAGTATTTT.

This chain uses TRBV19 with TRBJ2-1; 7 nucleotides line up with TRBD2. V lost 3 bases and J lost 1; bases outside the gene matches: 9. CDR1 is LNHDA, CDR2 SQIVND, per germline (reference sequence). The CDR3 covers 17 residues. For the CDR3, the DNA is TGTGCCAGTAGTATCCCATTTAGCGGGCTATCCTACAATGAGCAGTTCTTC. Translating it yields CASSIPFSGLSYNEQFF.

This clonotype was observed many times. The chain recombines TRBV28 with TRBJ1-2; 7 bases are shared with TRBD1. CDR1 and CDR2 from the germline V gene are MDHEN and SYDVKM. The CDR3 consists of 14 residues. Germline trimming cut 5 bases from V and 8 bases from J; bases unmatched to any gene: 11. The CDR3 DNA is TGTGCCAGCAGTCTCTCTGACAGGGTGAACGGCTACACCTTC. It is translated as CASSLSDRVNGYTF.

There are many counts of this clonotype. The chain combines TRBV19 with TRBJ1-6, with a possible D match to TRBD1 (6 bases). Germline CDR1 is LNHDA and CDR2 is SQIVND (reference sequence). V was cut by 8 bases and J by 10 bases, with 18 bases left in between. CDR3 length: 14 residues. Written as DNA, the CDR3 is TGTGCCAGTGGCTACGGGCAGGGGAGATCACCCCTCCACTTT. As protein: CASGYGQGRSPLHF.

V and J are TRBV27 and TRBJ1-3; D is uncertain. This CDR3 spans 15 amino acids. Looked up from germline, CDR1 is MNHEY and CDR2 is SMNVEV (reference sequence). V was cut by 5 bases and J by 0 bases, with 11 bases left in between. Here the CDR3 reads CASSVSANSGNTIYF. The CDR3 DNA sequence: TGTGCCAGCAGTGTGTCGGCGAACTCTGGAAACACCATATATTTT.

This clonotype was observed many times. V usage is TRBV10-3 and J usage is TRBJ1-1; 7 bases line up with TRBD1. V was pared by 4 bases and J by 3 bases, with 5 bases of the junction left unmatched. CDR3 length: 14 residues. Germline CDR1 is ENHRY and CDR2 is SYGVKD. CDR3 bases: TGTGCCATCAGTGTGACAGGGACGGACACTGAAGCTTTCTTT. This sequence encodes CAISVTGTDTEAFF.

Many counts were recorded for this clonotype. This sequence joins TRBV2 and TRBJ1-5; no firm D call. The CDR3 is 15 amino acids. V was clipped by 6 bases and J by 2 bases, with 14 bases between them. Germline loops: CDR1 SNHLY, CDR2 FYNNEI. This chain's CDR3 is CASSSGPVGNQPQHF. The CDR3 nucleotides read TGTGCCAGCAGCTCCGGACCCGTGGGCAATCAGCCCCAGCATTTT.

This clonotype was detected ten times or more. J is TRBJ2-7 and V is TRBV5-5, with 10 nucleotides matching TRBD1. V lost 4 bases to trimming and J lost 3 bases; unmatched junction nucleotides: 4. Germline loops: CDR1 SGHKS, CDR2 YYEKEE (reference sequence). This CDR3 contains 14 residues. DNA of the CDR3: TGTGCCAGCAGCACCGGGACAGGGGTCTACGAGCAGTACTTC. Its protein product is CASSTGTGVYEQYF.

In its sample, this clonotype was seen a few times. The genes are TRBV30 and TRBJ2-6; D call uncertain. Germline V CDR1 and CDR2: GTSNPN, SVGIG (reference sequence). The V end lost 3 bases, the J end lost 3 bases, and 6 bases lay between the germline ends. The CDR3 has 13 residues. CDR3 region: CAWRTVGANVLTF. CDR3 sequence (DNA): TGTGCCTGGAGAACGGTTGGGGCCAACGTCCTGACTTTC. The variable domain in full, with the rest retrieved from reference TRBV30 and TRBJ2-6, is SQTIHQWPATLVQPVGSPLSLECTVEGTSNPNLYWYRQAAGRGLQLLFYSVGIGQISSEVPQNLSASRPQDRQFILSSKKLLLSDSGFYLCAWRTVGANVLTFGAGSRLTVL.

The gene calls are TRBV11-2 and TRBJ2-5, with a possible D match to TRBD2 (6 bases). The V end lost 2 bases, the J end lost 7 bases, and 29 bases lay between the germline ends. This CDR3 comprises 19 residues. CDR1 SGHAT and CDR2 FQNNGV come from the germline V gene. The DNA of the CDR3 is TGTGCCAGCAGCTTATTAAGGTGGCTAGCGACCTTTGAGAGTGGGACCCAGTACTTC. Amino acid sequence: CASSLLRWLATFESGTQYF.

The chain joins TRBV4-2 to TRBJ1-1, with D possibly being TRBD1 (6 bases). CDR1 and CDR2 (germline): LGHNA, YNFKEQ. Trimming pared 4 bases from V and 11 bases from J, leaving 14 bases between. This CDR3 is 12 amino acids long. DNA for the CDR3: TGTGCCAGCAGCCTGTCAGGGGCGGTGGCTTTCTTT. Protein sequence: CASSLSGAVAFF.

The chain is built from TRBV5-1 and TRBJ2-3, with TRBD2 identical over 7 bases. Trimming took 4 bases from V and 6 from J; bases not matched to a gene: 8. Per germline, CDR1 SGHRS and CDR2 YFSETQ. This CDR3 is built from 14 residues. CDR3 coding DNA: TGCGCCAGCAGCGTGGCTCTCGGGGGGGATACGCAGTATTTT. Its translation: CASSVALGGDTQYF.

This clonotype was found a few times. V gene TRBV13 combines with J gene TRBJ1-6; TRBD1 matches 7 bases. Germline V lookup: CDR1 PRHDT, CDR2 FYEKMQ (reference sequence). The CDR3 contains 14 residues. V lost 8 bases and J lost 5; bases outside the gene matches: 6. The CDR3 protein is CASLTQGNNSPLHF. The CDR3 DNA is TGTGCCAGCCTAACACAGGGGAATAATTCACCCCTCCACTTT.

A note on this clonotype: A much larger clone lies one base from this, so it may be a read error. V and J are TRBV6-4 and TRBJ1-4; TRBD1 aligns across 10 bases. Per the germline V gene, CDR1 is MRHNA and CDR2 is SNTAGT. This CDR3 has 14 amino acids. The trim removed 10 bases at V and 8 bases at J, leaving 10 bases unmatched. CDR3: CANRRSGQGEKLFF. In DNA form, the CDR3 reads TGTGCCAACAGGAGATCGGGACAGGGGGAAAAACTGTTTTTT.

This rearrangement joins TRBV11-2 to TRBJ2-7; D remains ambiguous. This CDR3 is 15 amino acids long. V lost 0 bases to trimming and J lost 0 bases, with 9 bases between them. CDR1 and CDR2 (germline): SGHAT, FQNNGV. In DNA, the CDR3 is TGTGCCAGCAGCTTAGATTCGGAGAGCTCCTACGAGCAGTACTTC. It encodes CASSLDSESSYEQYF.

This rearrangement joins TRBV11-2 to TRBJ2-5; 7 nucleotides match TRBD1. Germline V lookup: CDR1 SGHAT, CDR2 FQNNGV. The CDR3 totals 14 residues. The J segment lost 7 bases and the V segment lost 4 bases, leaving 9 bases of the junction unmatched. CDR3 amino acids: CASSSSGTVGTQYF. The CDR3 nucleotides read TGTGCCAGCAGCTCATCCGGGACAGTGGGGACCCAGTACTTC.

This clonotype was picked up one time. The V call is TRBV4-2, the J call TRBJ2-5; TRBD2 aligns across 11 bases. Germline V gene data show CDR1 as LGHNA and CDR2 as YNFKEQ. There are 14 residues in the CDR3. V was pared by 4 bases and J by 5 bases, with 3 bases of the junction left unmatched. The CDR3 reads CASSRRLAGETQYF. The CDR3 DNA follows: TGTGCCAGCAGCCGACGACTAGCGGGGGAGACCCAGTACTTC.

This clonotype was recorded at least ten times. J is TRBJ2-1 and V is TRBV3-1; D is unclear. CDR1 is LGHDT and CDR2 is YNNKEL in the germline V gene (reference sequence). Trimming removed 3 bases from V and 1 base from J, with 7 bases in between. This CDR3 is 14 amino acids long. CDR3 amino acids: CASSQGQSYNEQFF. CDR3 bases: TGTGCCAGCAGCCAGGGCCAATCCTACAATGAGCAGTTCTTC.

In this sample, this clonotype turned up many times. The V call is TRBV12-3 or TRBV12-4, the J call TRBJ1-2; 11 bases line up with TRBD1. The length of the CDR3 is 15 residues. V trimming: 6 bases; J trimming: 4 bases; junction bases outside the gene matches: 7. Here the CDR3 reads CASSTGTGGLYGYTF. The CDR3, as DNA: TGTGCCAGCAGCACCGGGACAGGGGGTCTCTATGGCTACACCTTC.

This sequence joins TRBV4-1 and TRBJ2-5; D not resolved. Trimming cost V 0 bases and J 5 bases, with 10 bases left between them. This CDR3 has 14 residues. Germline V CDR1 and CDR2: MGHRA, YSYEKL. CDR3 nucleotide sequence: TGCGCCAGCAGCCAAGATCTTCTGGAGGAGACCCAGTACTTC. Protein sequence: CASSQDLLEETQYF.

The genes are TRBV5-1 and TRBJ2-5; 8 bases are shared with TRBD1. CDR1 is SGHRS and CDR2 is YFSETQ in the germline V gene. J gave up 5 bases and V 7 bases, and 13 bases lay outside the gene matches. This CDR3 is built from 15 residues. In DNA, the CDR3 is TGCGCCAGCGGAATCAGACAGGGGTTGGGGGAGACCCAGTACTTC. This gives the protein CASGIRQGLGETQYF.

This clonotype was recorded at least ten times. The chain has TRBV30 and TRBJ2-7, with 7 bases matching TRBD2. Germline V lookup: CDR1 GTSNPN, CDR2 SVGIG (reference sequence). CDR3 size: 14 residues. Trimming at V came to 2 bases and at J to 7 bases, leaving 11 bases not matched to a gene. The CDR3 sequence: CAWSHDSGYAEQYF. DNA of the CDR3: TGTGCCTGGAGTCACGATAGCGGGTATGCGGAGCAGTACTTC. The full variable domain, rest sourced from reference TRBV30 and TRBJ2-7, is SQTIHQWPATLVQPVGSPLSLECTVEGTSNPNLYWYRQAAGRGLQLLFYSVGIGQISSEVPQNLSASRPQDRQFILSSKKLLLSDSGFYLCAWSHDSGYAEQYFGPGTRLTVT.

A few counts support this clonotype. The J gene is TRBJ1-6, the V gene TRBV6-1; D may be TRBD1 (5 bases). CDR1 is MNHNS, CDR2 SASEGT, per germline. The CDR3 runs 13 residues. V was trimmed by 9 bases and J by 9 bases, leaving 15 bases between them. CDR3: CASYWGVGSPLHF. The CDR3, as DNA: TGTGCCAGTTACTGGGGGGTCGGTTCACCCCTCCACTTT.

This clonotype occurred many times. The rearrangement joins TRBV5-1 to TRBJ1-2; possibly TRBD1 for D (6 bases). V dropped 0 bases and J dropped 7 bases, with 13 bases sitting between them. The CDR3 runs to 14 residues. Looked up from germline, CDR1 is SGHRS and CDR2 is YFSETQ. The CDR3 spells CASSLERGISGYTF. DNA for the CDR3: TGCGCCAGCAGCTTGGAGAGGGGGATCTCTGGCTACACCTTC.

This clonotype was picked up a small number of times. The chain couples TRBV6-1 to TRBJ2-1, with 8 bases identical to TRBD2. The CDR3 has 16 residues. Germline values: CDR1 MNHNS, CDR2 SASEGT. Unmatched junction bases numbered 12, after V lost 7 bases and J lost 4 bases. The DNA of the CDR3 is TGTGCCAGCACACTAGCTGGCGGGGGGAATTACAATGAGCAGTTCTTC. It specifies CASTLAGGGNYNEQFF.